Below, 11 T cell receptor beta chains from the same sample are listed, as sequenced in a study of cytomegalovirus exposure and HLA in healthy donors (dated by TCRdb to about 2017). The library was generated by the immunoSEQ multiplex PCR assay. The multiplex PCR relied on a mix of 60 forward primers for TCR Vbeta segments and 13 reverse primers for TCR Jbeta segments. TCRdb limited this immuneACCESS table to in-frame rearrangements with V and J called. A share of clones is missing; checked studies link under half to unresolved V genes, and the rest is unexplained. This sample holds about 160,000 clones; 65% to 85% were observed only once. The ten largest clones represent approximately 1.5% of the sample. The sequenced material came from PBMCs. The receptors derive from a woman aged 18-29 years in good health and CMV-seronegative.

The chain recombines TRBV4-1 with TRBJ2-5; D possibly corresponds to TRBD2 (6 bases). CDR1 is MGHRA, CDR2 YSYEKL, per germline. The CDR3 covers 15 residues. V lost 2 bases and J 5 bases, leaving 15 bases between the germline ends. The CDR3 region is CASSQRLAAGETQYF. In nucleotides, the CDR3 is TGCGCCAGCAGCCAACGCTTAGCGGCGGGGGAGACCCAGTACTTC.

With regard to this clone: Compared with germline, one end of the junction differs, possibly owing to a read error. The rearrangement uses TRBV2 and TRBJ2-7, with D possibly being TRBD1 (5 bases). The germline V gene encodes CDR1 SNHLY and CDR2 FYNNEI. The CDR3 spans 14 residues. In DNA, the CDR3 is TGTGCCAGCATTGAAGAGGCAGGGCTCTACGAGCAGTACTTC. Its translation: CASIEEAGLYEQYF.

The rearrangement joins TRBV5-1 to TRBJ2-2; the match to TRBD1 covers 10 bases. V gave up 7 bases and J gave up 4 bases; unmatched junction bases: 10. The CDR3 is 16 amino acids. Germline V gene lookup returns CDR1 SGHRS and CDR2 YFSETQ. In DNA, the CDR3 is TGCGCCAGCTCCCGACAGGGGGCGTCGGCCACCGGGGAGCTGTTTTTT. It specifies CASSRQGASATGELFF.

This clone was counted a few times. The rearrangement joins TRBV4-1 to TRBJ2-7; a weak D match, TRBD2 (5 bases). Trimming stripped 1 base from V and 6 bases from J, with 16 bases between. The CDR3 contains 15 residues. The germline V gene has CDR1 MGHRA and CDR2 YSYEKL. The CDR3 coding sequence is TGCGCCAGCAGCCAAGTTCGGCAGACTAAGCGCGAGCAGTACTTC. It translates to CASSQVRQTKREQYF.

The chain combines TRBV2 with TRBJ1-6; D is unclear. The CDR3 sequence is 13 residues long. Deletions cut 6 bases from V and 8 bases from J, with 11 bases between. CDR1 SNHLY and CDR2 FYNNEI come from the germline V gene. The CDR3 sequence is CASRPTPDSPLHF. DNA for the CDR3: TGTGCCAGCAGACCGACACCAGATTCACCCCTCCACTTT.

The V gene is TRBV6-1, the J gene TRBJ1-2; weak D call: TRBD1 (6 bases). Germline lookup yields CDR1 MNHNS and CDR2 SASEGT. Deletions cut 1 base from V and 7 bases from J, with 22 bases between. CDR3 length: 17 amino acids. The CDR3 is CASSEGQGTAQRLGYTF. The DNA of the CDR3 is TGTGCCAGCAGTGAAGGCCAGGGGACGGCCCAAAGGCTTGGCTACACCTTC.

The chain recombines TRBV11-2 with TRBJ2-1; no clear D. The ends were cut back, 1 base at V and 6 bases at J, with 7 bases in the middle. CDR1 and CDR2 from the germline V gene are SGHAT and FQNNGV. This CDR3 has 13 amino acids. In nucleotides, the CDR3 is TGTGCCAGCAGCTTAGTAACTTTCAATGAGCAGTTCTTC. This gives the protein CASSLVTFNEQFF.

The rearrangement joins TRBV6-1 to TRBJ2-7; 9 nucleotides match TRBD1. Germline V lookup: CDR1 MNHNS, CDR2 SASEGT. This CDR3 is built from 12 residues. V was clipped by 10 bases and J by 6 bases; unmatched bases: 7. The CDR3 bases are TGTGCCATCGGGACAGGGTCAGGCGAGCAGTACTTC. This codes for CAIGTGSGEQYF.

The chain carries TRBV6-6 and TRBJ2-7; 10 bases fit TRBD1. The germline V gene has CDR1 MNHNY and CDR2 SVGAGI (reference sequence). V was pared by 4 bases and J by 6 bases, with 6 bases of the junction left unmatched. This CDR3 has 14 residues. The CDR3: CASSSGQGSPEQYF. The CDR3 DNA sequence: TGTGCCAGCAGTTCGGGACAGGGGTCTCCCGAGCAGTACTTC.

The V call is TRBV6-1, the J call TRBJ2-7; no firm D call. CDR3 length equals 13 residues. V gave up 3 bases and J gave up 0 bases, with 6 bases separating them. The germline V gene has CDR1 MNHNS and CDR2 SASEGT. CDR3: CASSDMSSYEQYF. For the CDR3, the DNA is TGTGCCAGCAGTGATATGAGCTCCTACGAGCAGTACTTC.

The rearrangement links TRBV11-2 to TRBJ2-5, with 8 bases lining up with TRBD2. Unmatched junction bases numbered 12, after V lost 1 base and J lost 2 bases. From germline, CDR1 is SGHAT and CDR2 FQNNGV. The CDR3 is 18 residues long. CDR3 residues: CASSLGTLGTRLQETQYF. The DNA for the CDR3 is TGTGCCAGCAGCTTAGGGACTCTTGGGACTAGACTTCAAGAGACCCAGTACTTC. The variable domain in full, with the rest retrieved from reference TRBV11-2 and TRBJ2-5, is EAGVAQSPRYKIIEKRQSVAFWCNPISGHATLYWYQQILGQGPKLLIQFQNNGVVDDSQLPKDRFSAERLKGVDSTLKIQPAKLEDSAVYLCASSLGTLGTRLQETQYFGPGTRLLVL.